The 3 T cell receptor beta chains below come from one sample, sequenced in a study of identical twins. TCRdb re-called the 5' RACE reads through MiXCR, storing one row per CDR3 protein. The sample contains under 1 million distinct CDR3 sequences, 9% to 15% of which appear only once. These data are also associated with another study on yellow fever vaccine responses in identical twins.

Sequenced: PBMCs. The receptors derive from a woman under 30 in good health.

The rearrangement links TRBV5-1 to TRBJ2-7; a possible D gene is TRBD2 (5 bases). V lost 3 bases and J lost 4, with 14 bases in between. The CDR3 is 14 residues long. Looked up from germline, CDR1 is SGHRS and CDR2 is YFSETQ. In DNA, the CDR3 is TGCGCCAGCAGCTCGGGTGGGAGCCCGTACGAGCAGTACTTC. Protein product: CASSSGGSPYEQYF.

The rearrangement joins TRBV11-1 to TRBJ1-1; D may be TRBD1 (5 bases). Germline CDR1 reads SGHAT; CDR2 reads FQDESV (reference sequence). This CDR3 spans 18 amino acids. Between the trimmed V and J ends, which lost 5 bases and 0 bases, there was a span of 22 bases. CDR3 coding DNA: TGTGCCAGCAGCCTCCAGGGAGACGCGCGAGGCCTGAACACTGAAGCTTTCTTT. Amino acid sequence: CASSLQGDARGLNTEAFF.

This sequence joins TRBV3-1 and TRBJ1-1; 7 positions agree with TRBD1. The CDR3 has 12 residues. The ends lost 6 bases at V and 11 bases at J; junction bases unmatched: 9. Germline CDR1 and CDR2: LGHDT and YNNKEL (reference sequence). CDR3 protein: CASSQMTGKAFF. CDR3 DNA: TGTGCCAGCAGTCAAATGACAGGGAAGGCTTTCTTT.